The T cell receptor beta chain under discussion was sequenced for a study of human T cells and chemical hapten exposure. This clonotype was observed a handful of times. Its matching antigen is unknown. Whole-study findings and limits: Higher patch test scores went with higher counts of PT1 expanded TCRs.

Via MiXCR, TCRdb re-called the RACE reads, giving one row per CDR3 protein. This table has around 120,000 distinct CDR3 sequences, roughly 14% appearing once. CDR1 is DFQATT, CDR2 SNEGSKA, per germline (reference sequence). This CDR3 has 14 amino acids. V was cut by 0 bases and J by 0 bases, with 9 bases left in between. Time point in this sample: pre-sensitization, week 0. Treatment of the sample: therapeutic diphenylcyclopropenone sensitization with weekly scalp DPC. The clonotype was recovered from a woman aged 18 to 35 with alopecia areata. Some clones in this sample may be carry-over from other donors' samples. The chain recombines TRBV20-1 with TRBJ2-7; D unclear. Sequenced here: whole blood, sampled in connection with sensitization to the hapten diphenylcyclopropenone (DPC). CDR3 nucleotides: TGCAGTGCTAGAGATCCGGTTAGCTCCTACGAGCAGTACTTC. Residues: CSARDPVSSYEQYF.